One and the same sample provided the 25 T cell receptor beta chains below, sequenced in a study of T cell repertoires in cytomegalovirus infection. TCRdb redid the calling of the reads with MiXCR, one entry per CDR3 protein. The sample consists of 300,000 to 400,000 distinct CDR3 sequences, over 7.5% of them appearing once. The sample taken for sequencing was PBMCs. These receptors came from a human donor in good health (CMV status not recorded). Some clones in this sample may be carry-over from other donors' samples.

V and J are TRBV20-1 and TRBJ2-5; D is tentatively TRBD1 or TRBD2 (5 bases each). Germline V gene lookup returns CDR1 DFQATT and CDR2 SNEGSKA (reference sequence). Trimming took 4 bases from V and 5 from J, leaving 11 bases between them. The CDR3 runs to 12 residues. The CDR3 loop is CSAKGSGETQYF. The CDR3 DNA is TGCAGTGCTAAGGGGAGTGGGGAGACCCAGTACTTC.

This clonotype showed up many times. The chain has TRBV7-2 and TRBJ2-1, with 9 bases fitting TRBD1. The CDR3 has 17 residues. With 2 bases clipped from V and 6 bases from J, the junction kept 11 bases outside the gene matches. The V gene's germline CDR1 is SGHTA and CDR2 FQGNSA. CDR3 bases: TGTGCCAGCAGCTTATATTCCCGGACAGGGGCGGGCAATGAGCAGTTCTTC. Translated, it gives CASSLYSRTGAGNEQFF. The variable domain in full, completed from reference TRBV7-2 and TRBJ2-1, reads GAGVSQSPSNKVTEKGKDVELRCDPISGHTALYWYRQSLGQGLEFLIYFQGNSAPDKSGLPSDRFSAERTGGSVSTLTIQRTQQEDSAVYLCASSLYSRTGAGNEQFFGPGTRLTVL.

This chain joins TRBV20-1 and TRBJ1-1, with D unresolved. Germline V CDR1 and CDR2: DFQATT, SNEGSKA (reference sequence). V was pared by 5 bases and J by 7 bases, with 11 bases between. The CDR3 runs to 11 residues. DNA of the CDR3: TGCAGTGCTTCTCCGGGATATGAAGCTTTCTTT. Translating it yields CSASPGYEAFF.

In this sample, this clonotype turned up a few times. V and J are TRBV6-5 and TRBJ1-4, with D uncertain. Trimming removed 0 bases at V and 12 bases at J, with 20 bases between. Germline V gene data show CDR1 as MNHEY and CDR2 as SVGAGI. The CDR3 consists of 16 residues. The CDR3 sequence is CASSYSIGLVKKELFF. The DNA of the CDR3 is TGTGCCAGCAGTTACTCAATAGGGCTAGTGAAAAAGGAACTGTTTTTT.

Remarks on this clonotype: The junction differs from germline at one of its ends, possibly a read error. This rearrangement joins TRBV4-1 to TRBJ2-5; either TRBD1 or TRBD2 may supply D (5 bases each). CDR1 is MGHRA, CDR2 YSYEKL, per germline. This CDR3 comprises 17 residues. This CDR3 reads CASSQDARGLTQETQYF. In DNA, the CDR3 is TGTGCCAGCAGCCAAGATGCGAGGGGATTGACGCAAGAGACCCAGTACTTC.

This chain joins TRBV28 and TRBJ2-5; the D gene is possibly TRBD2 (5 bases). V dropped 2 bases and J dropped 6 bases, with 13 bases sitting between them. This CDR3 spans 14 amino acids. Germline loops: CDR1 MDHEN, CDR2 SYDVKM. The CDR3 DNA follows: TGTGCCAGCAGTTTAAGAGGGTCAGGAAAGACCCAGTACTTC. This encodes CASSLRGSGKTQYF. The complete variable domain, with remaining parts taken from reference TRBV28 and TRBJ2-5, reads DVKVTQSSRYLVKRTGEKVFLECVQDMDHENMFWYRQDPGLGLRLIYFSYDVKMKEKGDIPEGYSVSREKKERFSLILESASTNQTSMYLCASSLRGSGKTQYFGPGTRLLVL.

V and J are TRBV12-5 and TRBJ2-2; TRBD1 agrees at 7 bases. V trimming: 6 bases; J trimming: 2 bases; junction bases outside the gene matches: 6. The CDR3 is 15 amino acids. Looked up from germline, CDR1 is LGHNT and CDR2 is FRNRAP. The chain's CDR3 is CASGLGTANTGELFF. The CDR3 coding sequence is TGTGCTAGTGGCCTCGGGACAGCAAACACCGGGGAGCTGTTTTTT. Complete variable domain (other parts from reference TRBV12-5 and TRBJ2-2): DARVTQTPRHKVTEMGQEVTMRCQPILGHNTVFWYRQTMMQGLELLAYFRNRAPLDDSGMPKDRFSAEMPDATLATLKIQPSEPRDSAVYFCASGLGTANTGELFFGEGSRLTVL.

The chain is built from TRBV2 and TRBJ2-7; D is unresolved. The germline V and J ends were trimmed by 3 bases and 3 bases, with 12 bases remaining between them. CDR3 length: 14 residues. Germline V gives CDR1 SNHLY, CDR2 FYNNEI. CDR3 sequence: CASSDWGLGYEQYF. Written as DNA, the CDR3 is TGTGCCAGCAGTGATTGGGGATTAGGCTACGAGCAGTACTTC.

The J gene is TRBJ1-4, the V gene TRBV20-1; tentative D call: TRBD1 (6 bases). Germline lookup yields CDR1 DFQATT and CDR2 SNEGSKA (reference sequence). The CDR3 consists of 15 residues. V dropped 5 bases and J dropped 0 bases, with 13 bases sitting between them. As DNA, the CDR3 is TGCAGTGCTCCCCAGGGGCTTCCAACTAATGAAAAACTGTTTTTT. Its translation: CSAPQGLPTNEKLFF.

There are many counts of this clonotype. V gene TRBV28 combines with J gene TRBJ1-3, with D unclear. CDR1 is MDHEN, CDR2 SYDVKM, per germline. With 9 bases removed from V and 4 bases from J, the gap between germline ends came to 16 bases. CDR3 length equals 14 residues. The CDR3 sequence is CASHGRGTGNTIYF. CDR3 in DNA: TGTGCCAGTCATGGTCGGGGTACCGGAAACACCATATATTTT.

J is TRBJ1-3 and V is TRBV2; D is unclear. V shed 4 bases and J shed 2 bases, with 6 bases lying between them. The length of the CDR3 is 13 residues. Per germline, CDR1 SNHLY and CDR2 FYNNEI. The CDR3 coding sequence is TGTGCCAGCAGTGTGGAGACTGGAAACACCATATATTTT. This codes for CASSVETGNTIYF.

This chain uses TRBV7-2 with TRBJ2-3; TRBD2 agrees at 8 bases. The junction had 9 bases not matched to a gene; V was cut back by 1 base and J by 9 bases. This CDR3 has 15 amino acids. Germline assignment: CDR1 SGHTA and CDR2 FQGNSA. The CDR3, as DNA: TGTGCCAGCAGCTTAGGATGGACTAGCCAGCAAACGCAGTATTTT. It encodes CASSLGWTSQQTQYF.

The sample holds many counts of this clonotype. The chain employs TRBV4-1 and TRBJ2-2, with 11 positions matching TRBD1. CDR1 is MGHRA and CDR2 is YSYEKL in the germline V gene. This CDR3 contains 17 residues. The J segment lost 3 bases and the V segment lost 1 base, leaving 4 bases of the junction unmatched. CDR3 amino acids: CASSQADRGRDTGELFF. The CDR3 region has the DNA TGCGCCAGCAGCCAAGCGGACAGGGGGCGCGACACCGGGGAGCTGTTTTTT.

At least ten counts were recorded for this clonotype. V gene TRBV28 combines with J gene TRBJ2-3; 8 bases fit TRBD2. Germline V gene sequence: CDR1 MDHEN, CDR2 SYDVKM. After removal of 3 bases from V and 1 base from J, the junction contained 3 bases not matched to a gene. This CDR3 has 15 amino acids. The CDR3 sequence: CASSFQLAGTDTQYF. As DNA, the CDR3 is TGTGCCAGCAGTTTTCAACTAGCGGGCACAGATACGCAGTATTTT.

The V call is TRBV20-1, the J call TRBJ1-2, with D perhaps matching TRBD1 (5 bases). The germline V gene has CDR1 DFQATT and CDR2 SNEGSKA (reference sequence). The CDR3 has 14 amino acids. V gave up 3 bases and J gave up 7 bases, with 18 bases separating them. The CDR3 nucleotides are TGCAGTGCTAGCCGGACAACCCTATGGGGTGGCTACACCTTC. Its protein is CSASRTTLWGGYTF.

Ten or more counts support this clonotype. The chain has TRBV25-1 and TRBJ1-2; D gene ambiguous. V was cut by 2 bases and J by 0 bases, with 4 bases left in between. The CDR3 extends over 13 amino acids. Germline values: CDR1 MGHDK, CDR2 SYGVNS. CDR3 bases: TGTGCCAGCAGTGAACGTACTAACTATGGCTACACCTTC. Its translation is CASSERTNYGYTF.

V usage is TRBV4-3 and J usage is TRBJ2-1; TRBD2 agrees at 14 bases. CDR1 LGHNA and CDR2 YSLEER come from the germline V gene. CDR3 length equals 16 residues. Unmatched junction bases numbered 8, after V lost 5 bases and J lost 8 bases. CDR3 protein: CASSVRLAGGRDEQFF. In DNA form, the CDR3 reads TGCGCCAGCAGCGTTCGACTAGCGGGGGGGCGCGATGAGCAGTTCTTC.

This clonotype was observed a few times. This chain connects TRBV3-1 to TRBJ2-7; D might be TRBD2 (6 bases). Looked up from germline, CDR1 is LGHDT and CDR2 is YNNKEL (reference sequence). Trimming removed 3 bases at V and 8 bases at J, with 14 bases between. The CDR3 has 13 residues. CDR3 amino acids: CASSHGTPKKQYF. CDR3 sequence (DNA): TGTGCCAGCAGCCACGGGACTCCAAAAAAGCAGTACTTC.

The gene calls are TRBV28 and TRBJ2-7, with TRBD1 as a possible D gene (5 bases). Germline V gives CDR1 MDHEN, CDR2 SYDVKM. Deletions cut 6 bases from V and 3 bases from J, with 6 bases between. This CDR3 is 11 amino acids long. CDR3 sequence: CASRGHYEQYF. CDR3 nucleotides: TGTGCCAGCAGGGGGCACTACGAGCAGTACTTC.

This clonotype was observed many times. V is TRBV4-2 and J is TRBJ1-5; D may be TRBD1 (5 bases). Trimming took off 4 bases at V and 4 bases at J, with 20 bases between the two ends. The CDR3 is 17 amino acids. Germline V lookup: CDR1 LGHNA, CDR2 YNFKEQ. The CDR3 is CASSPLGTGGDNQPQHF. Written as DNA, the CDR3 is TGTGCCAGCAGCCCCCTGGGGACGGGAGGGGATAATCAGCCCCAGCATTTT.

This clonotype was detected ten times or more. This chain joins TRBV27 and TRBJ2-3; 7 nucleotides align to TRBD2. The CDR3 totals 18 residues. Germline V gene lookup returns CDR1 MNHEY and CDR2 SMNVEV (reference sequence). After removal of 0 bases from V and 6 bases from J, the junction contained 15 bases not matched to a gene. The CDR3 region has the DNA TGTGCCAGCAGTTTATCGACTTCTAGCGGACCCTCCCCGGATACGCAGTATTTT. Translating gives CASSLSTSSGPSPDTQYF.

This clonotype was counted between two and nine times. This chain uses TRBV6-2 or TRBV6-3 with TRBJ1-4, with D possibly being TRBD1 (6 bases). Germline CDR1 is MNHEY and CDR2 is SVGEGT. CDR3 length: 13 residues. V was shortened by 5 bases and J by 7 bases, with 11 bases between the two germline ends. CDR3 DNA sequence: TGTGCCAGCAGTGCCGGGGGCGGTGAAAAACTGTTTTTT. It translates to CASSAGGGEKLFF.

The V and J genes are TRBV7-2 and TRBJ1-6, with D unresolved. Germline V gene sequence: CDR1 SGHTA, CDR2 FQGNSA. The CDR3 covers 19 residues. V was cut by 2 bases and J by 1 base, with 18 bases left in between. For the CDR3, the DNA is TGTGCCAGCAGCTTAATAACGCCCCCGGACCAGTCCTATAATTCACCCCTCCACTTT. As protein: CASSLITPPDQSYNSPLHF.

This sequence joins TRBV7-2 and TRBJ2-5; 8 bases line up with TRBD1. CDR3 length: 14 residues. Trimming took 4 bases from V and 5 from J; bases not matched to a gene: 6. Germline assignment: CDR1 SGHTA and CDR2 FQGNSA. The CDR3 loop is CASSSGQAVETQYF. CDR3 DNA sequence: TGTGCCAGCAGCTCGGGACAGGCCGTTGAGACCCAGTACTTC. The full variable domain, with the rest looked up from reference TRBV7-2 and TRBJ2-5, is GAGVSQSPSNKVTEKGKDVELRCDPISGHTALYWYRQSLGQGLEFLIYFQGNSAPDKSGLPSDRFSAERTGGSVSTLTIQRTQQEDSAVYLCASSSGQAVETQYFGPGTRLLVL.

In this sample, this clonotype turned up many times. The chain links TRBV7-2 to TRBJ2-3; D is tentatively TRBD1 or TRBD2 (6 bases each). The CDR3 has 14 amino acids. V was pared by 4 bases and J by 2 bases, with 10 bases between. Germline V gene lookup returns CDR1 SGHTA and CDR2 FQGNSA. In DNA form, the CDR3 reads TGTGCCAGCAGCTCCCCGGGGGCCACAGATACGCAGTATTTT. It codes for CASSSPGATDTQYF.